Presented here are 24 T cell receptor beta chains from one specimen sequenced in a study of T-cell memory formation after mild COVID-19. TCRdb independently ran MiXCR on the 5' RACE reads; one entry per CDR3 protein. The repertoire includes under 350,000 distinct CDR3 sequences, 16% of them detected once, and about a fifth sits in the top ten. Specimen: PBMCs or a T cell subset sorted from them (not recorded which). These receptor sequences come from a man between 18 and 29 years old who had mild COVID-19 (a few samples of this study predate the infection). Cell type and time point are not known.

The chain uses TRBV7-9 and TRBJ2-3, with 10 bases identical to TRBD2. The CDR3 loop spans 15 amino acids. CDR1 is SEHNR, CDR2 FQNEAQ, per germline (reference sequence). V shed 5 bases, J shed 5 bases, and the junction held 7 bases outside the gene matches. CDR3 nucleotides: TGTGCCAGCAGCCCAGAGCGGGGGGGCCGAGATACGCAGTATTTT. It is translated as CASSPERGGRDTQYF.

This clonotype was seen only a few times. The chain joins TRBV7-2 to TRBJ1-2; TRBD1 might be the D (6 bases). This CDR3 contains 14 residues. In germline, CDR1 is SGHTA, CDR2 FQGNSA. V gave up 5 bases and J gave up 9 bases, with 19 bases separating them. CDR3 coding DNA: TGTGCCAGCAGCCCACAACCGACAGGCCCGAGCTACACCTTC. Its translation: CASSPQPTGPSYTF.

This clonotype showed up just a few times. This chain links TRBV3-1 with TRBJ2-3, with D possibly being TRBD2 (6 bases). The CDR3 totals 16 residues. Looked up from germline, CDR1 is LGHDT and CDR2 is YNNKEL (reference sequence). V lost 4 bases and J 3 bases, leaving 17 bases between the germline ends. CDR3 sequence: CASSPSGRGRTDTQYF. The DNA for the CDR3 is TGTGCCAGCAGCCCCAGCGGGCGGGGTCGGACAGATACGCAGTATTTT.

The gene calls are TRBV5-6 and TRBJ1-5; 7 bases line up with TRBD1. Unmatched junction bases numbered 10, after V lost 5 bases and J lost 5 bases. The CDR3 extends over 15 amino acids. Germline V gene sequence: CDR1 SGHDT, CDR2 YYEEEE. CDR3 sequence (DNA): TGTGCCAGCAGGGTCGCCGGGCAGGGGGATCAGCCCCAGCATTTT. It specifies CASRVAGQGDQPQHF.

At least ten counts were recorded for this clonotype. The chain uses TRBV29-1 and TRBJ1-1, with D maybe TRBD1 (5 bases). Trimming removed 4 bases at V and 0 bases at J, with 9 bases between. CDR3 length: 13 amino acids. Germline V gives CDR1 SQVTM, CDR2 ANQGSEA. This CDR3 is CSVGTLLNTEAFF. The CDR3 coding sequence is TGCAGCGTTGGGACACTCTTGAACACTGAAGCTTTCTTT.

This clonotype was counted only a few times. The gene calls are TRBV5-1 and TRBJ2-7; TRBD2 matches at 14 bases. J lost 3 bases, V lost 3 bases, and 2 bases had no gene match. The CDR3 extends over 15 amino acids. CDR1 and CDR2 from the germline V gene are SGHRS and YFSETQ. The CDR3 protein is CASSSGLAGDYEQYV. CDR3 bases: TGCGCCAGCAGCTCGGGACTAGCGGGGGACTACGAGCAGTACGTC.

This clonotype was picked up a small number of times. This chain joins TRBV4-1 and TRBJ1-5; D not certain. The CDR3 is 13 residues long. V was pared by 1 base and J by 5 bases, with 6 bases between. Germline V gene data show CDR1 as MGHRA and CDR2 as YSYEKL. Here the CDR3 DNA reads TGCGCCAGCAGCCAAGCCTTAGATCAGCCCCAGCATTTT. Translation: CASSQALDQPQHF.

In nucleotides, the CDR3 is TGCAGCGTAGACAGGGGCACAGATACGCAGTATTTT. It translates to CSVDRGTDTQYF. The chain recombines TRBV29-1 with TRBJ2-3, with 7 bases lining up with TRBD1. This CDR3 contains 12 residues. Germline CDR1 SQVTM, CDR2 ANQGSEA. V lost 6 bases and J lost 1; bases outside the gene matches: 1.

The gene calls are TRBV7-2 and TRBJ2-7; 7 bases agree with TRBD1. There are 20 residues in the CDR3. Germline V gene lookup returns CDR1 SGHTA and CDR2 FQGNSA. Trimming took 1 base from V and 0 from J; bases not matched to a gene: 18. The CDR3: CASSLGRPLPQGRSSYEQYV. The CDR3 region has the DNA TGTGCCAGCAGCTTAGGGAGACCCCTCCCACAGGGGCGAAGCTCCTACGAGCAGTACGTC.

The chain combines TRBV6-1 with TRBJ2-3; 7 bases line up with TRBD1. This CDR3 contains 13 residues. The V gene end was trimmed by 6 bases and the J gene end by 10 bases; junction bases not matched to a gene: 10. Looked up from germline, CDR1 is MNHNS and CDR2 is SASEGT. CDR3 in amino acids: CASRMDRKKAQYF. For the CDR3, the DNA is TGTGCCAGCAGGATGGACAGGAAAAAGGCGCAGTATTTT.

This clonotype showed up just a few times. The J gene is TRBJ2-5, the V gene TRBV2; 8 nucleotides line up with TRBD1. The junction had 3 bases not matched to a gene; V was cut back by 4 bases and J by 5 bases. Germline CDR1 reads SNHLY; CDR2 reads FYNNEI. The CDR3 spans 13 residues. CDR3 region: CASSGTGKETQYF. The CDR3 DNA is TGTGCCAGCAGTGGGACAGGGAAGGAGACCCAGTACTTC.

J is TRBJ1-2 and V is TRBV6-5, with a possible D match to TRBD1 (6 bases). V was shortened by 5 bases and J by 4 bases, with 8 bases between the two germline ends. CDR3 length: 12 amino acids. Per the germline V gene, CDR1 is MNHEY and CDR2 is SVGAGI. The CDR3: CASSGTPYGYTF. The CDR3 coding sequence is TGTGCCAGCAGTGGGACACCCTATGGCTACACCTTC.

Many counts were recorded for this clonotype. In DNA, the CDR3 is TGTGCCAGCAGCGTGGGTCCCAATGAGCAGTTCTTC. Residues: CASSVGPNEQFF. V gene TRBV9 combines with J gene TRBJ2-1, with no clear D. Trimming removed 2 bases from V and 6 bases from J, with 6 bases in between. The germline gives CDR1 SGDLS, CDR2 YYNGEE. This CDR3 comprises 12 residues.

A few counts support this clonotype. V and J are TRBV18 and TRBJ1-4, with D possibly TRBD1 on 5 matching bases. V was cut by 4 bases and J by 5 bases, with 11 bases left in between. CDR1 is KGHSH, CDR2 LQKENI, per germline. The CDR3 loop spans 14 amino acids. The CDR3 is CASSHRDGNEKLFF. In DNA form, the CDR3 reads TGTGCCAGCTCACACCGGGACGGCAATGAAAAACTGTTTTTT.

This clonotype was recorded many times. The chain links TRBV12-3 or TRBV12-4 to TRBJ1-5; D not resolved. The CDR3 runs 13 residues. V dropped 6 bases and J dropped 2 bases, with 8 bases sitting between them. The CDR3 nucleotides read TGTGCCAGCAGAAGACGGGGCAATCAGCCCCAGCATTTT. Translation gives CASRRRGNQPQHF.

The rearrangement joins TRBV25-1 to TRBJ2-1, with a tentative D call TRBD2 (5 bases). Germline CDR1 reads MGHDK; CDR2 reads SYGVNS. The CDR3 contains 17 residues. V gave up 10 bases and J gave up 0 bases, with 22 bases separating them. CDR3 bases: TGTGCCACCCGAGGGTCGGGAATTAAGGGCTCCTACAATGAGCAGTTCTTC. It translates to CATRGSGIKGSYNEQFF.

The rearrangement links TRBV20-1 to TRBJ2-1; D tentatively fits TRBD1 or TRBD2 (5 bases each). Trimming pared 0 bases from V and 8 bases from J, leaving 17 bases between. CDR3 length: 15 amino acids. The germline V gene has CDR1 DFQATT and CDR2 SNEGSKA (reference sequence). DNA for the CDR3: TGCAGTGCTAGAGACTACCGCCGGGGCCCCGATGAGCAGTTCTTC. Its protein is CSARDYRRGPDEQFF.

This clonotype showed up many times. This sequence joins TRBV4-2 and TRBJ1-1; D not certain. The CDR3 length is 14 residues. V gave up 0 bases and J gave up 5 bases, with 10 bases separating them. Germline assignment: CDR1 LGHNA and CDR2 YNFKEQ. The CDR3 bases are TGTGCCAGCAGCCAAGATCGGGTTTGGACTGAAGCTTTCTTT. This encodes CASSQDRVWTEAFF.

This clonotype was seen just once. The V and J genes are TRBV27 and TRBJ2-7, with 12 nucleotides matching TRBD2. V lost 2 bases, J lost 2 bases, and 7 bases stayed unmatched. The CDR3 length is 17 residues. Germline V CDR1 and CDR2: MNHEY, SMNVEV (reference sequence). The CDR3 DNA sequence: TGTGCCAGCAGTTTAACTAGCGGGGGGCCGTTTGCCTACGAGCAGTACTTC. Protein product: CASSLTSGGPFAYEQYF.

This chain links TRBV10-3 with TRBJ2-7; D is uncertain. Germline V gene data show CDR1 as ENHRY and CDR2 as SYGVKD. The length of the CDR3 is 16 residues. Trimming cost V 0 bases and J 0 bases, with 12 bases left between them. The CDR3 coding sequence is TGTGCCATCAGTGAGTCGGCGCAGGTCAGCTCCTACGAGCAGTACTTC. Amino acids: CAISESAQVSSYEQYF.

The rearrangement links TRBV5-1 to TRBJ1-1; TRBD1 might be the D (5 bases). This CDR3 is 18 amino acids long. Trimming took off 0 bases at V and 0 bases at J, with 18 bases between the two ends. Looked up from germline, CDR1 is SGHRS and CDR2 is YFSETQ. The CDR3 is CASSLGLGSGPLNTEAFF. For the CDR3, the DNA is TGCGCCAGCAGCTTGGGATTGGGGTCGGGACCTTTGAACACTGAAGCTTTCTTT. Full variable domain (missing parts from reference TRBV5-1 and TRBJ1-1): KAGVTQTPRYLIKTRGQQVTLSCSPISGHRSVSWYQQTPGQGLQFLFEYFSETQRNKGNFPGRFSGRQFSNSRSEMNVSTLELGDSALYLCASSLGLGSGPLNTEAFFGQGTRLTVV.

The V gene is TRBV5-1, the J gene TRBJ1-1; possibly TRBD1 for D (6 bases). Germline-derived CDR1 and CDR2 are SGHRS and YFSETQ. Trimming took 4 bases from V and 7 from J, leaving 17 bases between them. The CDR3 length is 14 residues. For the CDR3, the DNA is TGCGCCAGCAGCCTCCGTACAGGGAGGGATGAAGCTTTCTTT. Protein product: CASSLRTGRDEAFF.

This clonotype was observed a handful of times. This sequence joins TRBV7-8 and TRBJ2-3, with 7 bases aligning to TRBD2. CDR3 length: 14 amino acids. The germline gives CDR1 SGHVS, CDR2 FQNEAQ. V lost 5 bases to trimming and J lost 4 bases; unmatched junction nucleotides: 6. In DNA, the CDR3 is TGTGCCAGCAGCCCCCGACTAGCCCCAGATACGCAGTATTTT. Amino acid sequence: CASSPRLAPDTQYF.

This clonotype was seen more than once but under ten times. The rearrangement joins TRBV15 to TRBJ2-7, with 7 nucleotides matching TRBD1. After removal of 0 bases from V and 5 bases from J, the junction contained 10 bases not matched to a gene. In germline, CDR1 is LNHNV, CDR2 YYDKDF (reference sequence). The CDR3 runs 16 residues. In DNA, the CDR3 is TGTGCCACCAGCAGAGATAAAGGCAGGGGGATAAACGAGCAGTACTTC. Translation gives CATSRDKGRGINEQYF. Full variable domain (rest looked up from reference TRBV15 and TRBJ2-7): DAMVIQNPRYQVTQFGKPVTLSCSQTLNHNVMYWYQQKSSQAPKLLFHYYDKDFNNEADTPDNFQSRRPNTSFCFLDIRSPGLGDTAMYLCATSRDKGRGINEQYFGPGTRLTVT.